The 26 T cell receptor beta chains reported below all come from one sample, sequenced in a study of beta chain features in type 1 diabetes. The authors reverse transcribed all of the isolated RNA, so sequencing captured expressed TCRB transcripts. TCRdb's table, derived via immunoSEQ multiplex PCR, lists solely in-frame clones and lacks some. Here the sample spans about 240,000 clones, 27% being singletons. Sequenced: central memory CD4+ T cells from blood. These receptor sequences come from a man aged 25 to 45 in good health.

This CDR3 reads CASSLDPGGSTEAFF. Here the CDR3 DNA reads TGTGCCAGCAGCTTAGATCCTGGGGGGTCCACTGAAGCTTTCTTT. The chain combines TRBV11-2 with TRBJ1-1, with D tentatively TRBD1 (5 bases). Trimming shortened V by 0 bases and J by 4 bases, and 12 bases separated the two germline ends. Germline assignment: CDR1 SGHAT and CDR2 FQNNGV. The CDR3 is made up of 15 amino acids. Together with reference TRBV11-2 and TRBJ1-1, the CDR3 gives the full variable domain: EAGVAQSPRYKIIEKRQSVAFWCNPISGHATLYWYQQILGQGPKLLIQFQNNGVVDDSQLPKDRFSAERLKGVDSTLKIQPAKLEDSAVYLCASSLDPGGSTEAFFGQGTRLTVV.

The chain couples TRBV6-6 to TRBJ2-5; D unresolved. Trimming cost V 6 bases and J 1 base, with 9 bases left between them. Germline loops: CDR1 MNHNY, CDR2 SVGAGI (reference sequence). There are 13 residues in the CDR3. The DNA of the CDR3 is TGTGCCAGCAGCCGCGGAAGCCAAGAGACCCAGTACTTC. It yields the protein CASSRGSQETQYF.

The DNA of the CDR3 is TGTGCCAGCAGTGGGACAGGCCTCATGAACACTGAAGCTTTCTTT. The encoded protein is CASSGTGLMNTEAFF. The chain joins TRBV27 to TRBJ1-1; TRBD1 matches at 8 bases. J lost 0 bases, V lost 5 bases, and 5 bases had no gene match. CDR1 and CDR2 (germline): MNHEY, SMNVEV (reference sequence). The CDR3 length is 15 residues.

This clone was recorded a few times. The chain carries TRBV18 and TRBJ1-6; D unresolved. Germline V gene sequence: CDR1 KGHSH, CDR2 LQKENI. This CDR3 is built from 15 residues. V lost 5 bases to trimming and J lost 3 bases, with 11 bases between them. CDR3 DNA sequence: TGTGCCAGCTCAGACGGAGATAACTATAATTCACCCCTCCACTTT. Protein product: CASSDGDNYNSPLHF. The whole variable domain, remainder taken from reference TRBV18 and TRBJ1-6, is NAGVMQNPRHLVRRRGQEARLRCSPMKGHSHVYWYRQLPEEGLKFMVYLQKENIIDESGMPKERFSAEFPKEGPSILRIQQVVRGDSAAYFCASSDGDNYNSPLHFGNGTRLTVT.

The rearrangement joins TRBV2 to TRBJ2-3, with TRBD1 matching 7 bases. Trimming at V came to 6 bases and at J to 2 bases, leaving 8 bases not matched to a gene. CDR1 is SNHLY and CDR2 is FYNNEI in the germline V gene. The CDR3 covers 15 residues. DNA of the CDR3: TGTGCCAGCAGCACGACCGGGACAGTCACAGATACGCAGTATTTT. Residues: CASSTTGTVTDTQYF.

This clone was counted between two and nine times. The chain combines TRBV29-1 with TRBJ2-7; 10 bases match TRBD1. The CDR3 loop spans 13 amino acids. Unmatched junction bases numbered 10, after V lost 7 bases and J lost 7 bases. Looked up from germline, CDR1 is SQVTM and CDR2 is ANQGSEA. CDR3 amino acids: CSGRTGGEKEQYF. CDR3 nucleotides: TGCAGCGGCCGGACAGGGGGGGAAAAAGAGCAGTACTTC.

This clone has a count of ten or more. The V gene is TRBV23-1, the J gene TRBJ2-3, with D hard to call. TRBV23-1 is an open reading frame whose function is uncertain. This CDR3 is built from 16 residues. The V and J ends lost 0 bases and 3 bases respectively, with 13 bases between them. For the CDR3, the DNA is TGCGCCAGCAGTCAATCGTCCGATCTCGGGACAGATACGCAGTATTTT. Translating gives CASSQSSDLGTDTQYF.

In its sample, this clone was seen many times. This chain connects TRBV4-3 to TRBJ2-4; D is perhaps TRBD1 or TRBD2 (5 bases each). The CDR3 spans 13 residues. Trimming took off 4 bases at V and 7 bases at J, with 11 bases between the two ends. Germline CDR1 reads LGHNA; CDR2 reads YSLEER. This chain's CDR3 is CASSRDGTNIQYF. The CDR3 DNA sequence: TGCGCCAGCAGCCGCGATGGGACGAACATTCAGTACTTC.

This clone has a count of ten or more. Other nucleotide sequences in the sample specify the same CDR3. This chain connects TRBV19 to TRBJ2-3; D not certain. The CDR3 has 11 residues. Trimming removed 5 bases at V and 3 bases at J, with 3 bases between. Germline V gene lookup returns CDR1 LNHDA and CDR2 SQIVND (reference sequence). The CDR3 DNA is TGTGCCAGTAGTCGGACAGATACGCAGTATTTT. This translates into CASSRTDTQYF.

The chain employs TRBV7-2 and TRBJ2-6, with 7 bases identical to TRBD1. This CDR3 is built from 18 residues. Germline CDR1 reads SGHTA; CDR2 reads FQGNSA. V shed 5 bases, J shed 0 bases, and the junction held 10 bases outside the gene matches. The CDR3 DNA reads as TGTGCCAGCAGCCCCATGAGGGGGCCCCACTCTGGGGCCAACGTCCTGACTTTC. This codes for CASSPMRGPHSGANVLTF.

This chain uses TRBV5-1 with TRBJ1-1; D is unresolved. Between the trimmed V and J ends, which lost 0 bases and 1 base, there was a span of 10 bases. Per the germline V gene, CDR1 is SGHRS and CDR2 is YFSETQ. This CDR3 has 15 residues. DNA of the CDR3: TGCGCCAGCAGCTTGGCCACGCTCACGAACACTGAAGCTTTCTTT. Protein product: CASSLATLTNTEAFF.

The chain joins TRBV29-1 to TRBJ2-7, with 14 bases lining up with TRBD2. The trim removed 5 bases at V and 0 bases at J, leaving 6 bases unmatched. This CDR3 region has 16 residues. Looked up from germline, CDR1 is SQVTM and CDR2 is ANQGSEA. The CDR3 nucleotides are TGCAGCGTTCGGGGACTAGCGGGAGCGAGCTCCTACGAGCAGTACTTC. Translated: CSVRGLAGASSYEQYF.

The V call is TRBV5-1, the J call TRBJ2-1; 8 bases fit TRBD2. The CDR3 contains 14 residues. CDR1 and CDR2 (germline): SGHRS, YFSETQ. V lost 7 bases to trimming and J lost 4 bases; unmatched junction nucleotides: 7. The DNA of the CDR3 is TGCGCCAGCTGCAGCGGGGGACAATACAATGAGCAGTTCTTC. It yields the protein CASCSGGQYNEQFF.

This clone was seen many times. The genes are TRBV11-2 and TRBJ2-4; 15 bases map to TRBD2. V shed 3 bases and J 5 bases; nucleotides not matched to a gene: 11. This CDR3 is built from 19 residues. In germline, CDR1 is SGHAT, CDR2 FQNNGV. The CDR3 spells CASSFFSGLAGGEQNIQYF. CDR3 coding DNA: TGTGCCAGCAGCTTTTTCTCGGGACTAGCGGGAGGAGAGCAAAACATTCAGTACTTC. Looking up the rest from reference TRBV11-2 and TRBJ2-4 gives the full variable domain: EAGVAQSPRYKIIEKRQSVAFWCNPISGHATLYWYQQILGQGPKLLIQFQNNGVVDDSQLPKDRFSAERLKGVDSTLKIQPAKLEDSAVYLCASSFFSGLAGGEQNIQYFGAGTRLSVL.

The chain employs TRBV19 and TRBJ2-1; the match to TRBD2 covers 10 bases. This CDR3 has 14 amino acids. V dropped 5 bases and J dropped 7; count of bases not matched to a gene: 5. In germline, CDR1 is LNHDA, CDR2 SQIVND (reference sequence). CDR3 sequence reads: CASSPGLASNEQFF. CDR3 bases: TGTGCCAGTAGTCCGGGACTAGCGTCGAATGAGCAGTTCTTC.

The chain uses TRBV27 and TRBJ1-1; D remains unclear. CDR1 and CDR2 (germline): MNHEY, SMNVEV (reference sequence). This CDR3 has 14 residues. Trimming removed 6 bases from V and 1 base from J, with 12 bases in between. The CDR3 loop reads CASRLRAGNTEAFF. The CDR3 DNA reads TGTGCCAGCAGATTAAGGGCAGGGAACACTGAAGCTTTCTTT.

The chain links TRBV7-2 to TRBJ1-4, with TRBD1 matching 7 bases. The J segment lost 7 bases and the V segment lost 3 bases, leaving 8 bases of the junction unmatched. This CDR3 has 15 amino acids. Germline-derived CDR1 and CDR2 are SGHTA and FQGNSA. CDR3: CASSFGRGGSEKLFF. CDR3 bases: TGTGCCAGCAGCTTCGGCAGGGGGGGTAGTGAAAAACTGTTTTTT.

This chain connects TRBV13 to TRBJ2-1; 9 bases are shared with TRBD2. CDR1 is PRHDT and CDR2 is FYEKMQ in the germline V gene (reference sequence). Trimming took 5 bases from V and 6 from J; bases not matched to a gene: 11. CDR3 size: 16 residues. CDR3 in DNA: TGTGCCAGCAGCCCCCAGGAGGAAGCGGGAGGCAATGAGCAGTTCTTC. It codes for CASSPQEEAGGNEQFF.

The table lists this clone with many counts. Other DNA sequences of this sample code for an identical CDR3. The V and J genes are TRBV6-1 and TRBJ2-1; 13 positions match TRBD2. Germline V gives CDR1 MNHNS, CDR2 SASEGT. The CDR3 sequence is 18 residues long. After removal of 3 bases from V and 2 bases from J, the junction contained 7 bases not matched to a gene. CDR3 coding DNA: TGTGCCAGCAGTGATCGACTAGCGGGGGGTCCCGCCTACAATGAGCAGTTCTTC. Protein product: CASSDRLAGGPAYNEQFF.

This clone appeared a few times. The chain employs TRBV7-2 and TRBJ2-1; no clear D gene. From germline, CDR1 is SGHTA and CDR2 FQGNSA. V shed 5 bases and J shed 9 bases, with 17 bases lying between them. The CDR3 length is 14 residues. DNA of the CDR3: TGTGCCAGCAGCCTTCCTACACGGGTCGGTGAGCAGTTCTTC. It specifies CASSLPTRVGEQFF.

There are a few counts of this clone. The chain has TRBV19 and TRBJ2-1; no clear D. The length of the CDR3 is 14 residues. Trimming stripped 7 bases from V and 5 bases from J, with 15 bases between. Germline CDR1 is LNHDA and CDR2 is SQIVND (reference sequence). CDR3 residues: CASKGRWGHNEQFF. The CDR3 region has the DNA TGTGCCAGTAAAGGGCGTTGGGGTCACAATGAGCAGTTCTTC.

The chain is built from TRBV2 and TRBJ2-1; D is perhaps TRBD2 (5 bases). V shed 6 bases and J shed 10 bases, with 10 bases lying between them. CDR1 is SNHLY, CDR2 FYNNEI, per germline. The CDR3 is 11 amino acids. The DNA for the CDR3 is TGTGCCAGCAGACTAGAGGAGGAGCAGTTCTTC. Encoded protein: CASRLEEEQFF.

DNA for the CDR3: TGTGCCAGCAGTTGGGGGACTAGCGGGATGTATAGGTTCTTC. It specifies CASSWGTSGMYRFF. The V and J genes are TRBV6-1 and TRBJ2-1, with 13 nucleotides matching TRBD2. Germline V lookup: CDR1 MNHNS, CDR2 SASEGT. The length of the CDR3 is 14 residues. V trimming: 5 bases; J trimming: 15 bases; junction bases outside the gene matches: 10.

This clone was counted ten times or more. This chain uses TRBV7-2 with TRBJ2-5; tentatively, D is TRBD1 (6 bases). Germline V lookup: CDR1 SGHTA, CDR2 FQGNSA. The CDR3 runs to 15 residues. With 1 base removed from V and 4 bases from J, the gap between germline ends came to 13 bases. CDR3 nucleotide sequence: TGTGCCAGCAGCTTAGGCGGACAGCAGATAGAGACCCAGTACTTC. Amino acid sequence: CASSLGGQQIETQYF.

This clone was detected a few times. V and J are TRBV30 and TRBJ1-1; D is ambiguous. V lost 4 bases, J lost 2 bases, and 11 bases lay in between. The CDR3 loop spans 13 amino acids. Germline-derived CDR1 and CDR2 are GTSNPN and SVGIG (reference sequence). CDR3 region: CAWTWTENTEAFF. The CDR3 region has the DNA TGTGCCTGGACCTGGACGGAAAACACTGAAGCTTTCTTT.

This clone has only a few counts. V and J are TRBV11-2 and TRBJ2-1, with D uncertain. The germline gives CDR1 SGHAT, CDR2 FQNNGV. The CDR3 is 11 residues long. V lost 5 bases to trimming and J lost 7 bases, with 6 bases between them. CDR3 residues: CASSGLNEQFF. CDR3 nucleotide sequence: TGTGCCAGCAGCGGCCTGAATGAGCAGTTCTTC. The whole variable domain, remainder taken from reference TRBV11-2 and TRBJ2-1, is EAGVAQSPRYKIIEKRQSVAFWCNPISGHATLYWYQQILGQGPKLLIQFQNNGVVDDSQLPKDRFSAERLKGVDSTLKIQPAKLEDSAVYLCASSGLNEQFFGPGTRLTVL.